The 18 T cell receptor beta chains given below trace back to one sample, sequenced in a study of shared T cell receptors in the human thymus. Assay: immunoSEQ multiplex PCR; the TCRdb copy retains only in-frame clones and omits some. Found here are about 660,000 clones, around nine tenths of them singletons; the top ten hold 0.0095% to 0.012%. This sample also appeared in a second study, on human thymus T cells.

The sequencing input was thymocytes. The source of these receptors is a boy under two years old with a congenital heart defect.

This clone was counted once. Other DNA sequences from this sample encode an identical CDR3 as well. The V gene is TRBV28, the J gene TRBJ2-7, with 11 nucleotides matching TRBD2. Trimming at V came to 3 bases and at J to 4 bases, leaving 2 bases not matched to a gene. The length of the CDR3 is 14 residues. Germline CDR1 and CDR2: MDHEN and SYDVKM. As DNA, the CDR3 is TGTGCCAGCAGTTTTGGGACTAGCGGTTACGAGCAGTACTTC. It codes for CASSFGTSGYEQYF.

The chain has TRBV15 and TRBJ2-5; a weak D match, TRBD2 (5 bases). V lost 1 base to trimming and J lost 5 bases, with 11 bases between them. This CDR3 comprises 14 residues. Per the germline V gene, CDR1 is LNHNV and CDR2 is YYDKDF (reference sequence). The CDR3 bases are TGTGCCACCAGCAGAGTACTAGATCGGGAGACCCAGTACTTC. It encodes CATSRVLDRETQYF.

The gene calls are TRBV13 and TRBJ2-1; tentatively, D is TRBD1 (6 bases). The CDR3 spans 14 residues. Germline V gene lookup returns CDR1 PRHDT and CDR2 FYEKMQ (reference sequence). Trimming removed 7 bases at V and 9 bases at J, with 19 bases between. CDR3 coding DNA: TGTGCCAGCAACTTCCACTGGGGCAGGGGTGAGCAGTTCTTC. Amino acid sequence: CASNFHWGRGEQFF.

This CDR3 is CASSRRGAGDSEQYF. The CDR3 nucleotides read TGTGCCAGCAGCCGCCGGGGGGCGGGAGACTCCGAGCAGTACTTC. The rearrangement links TRBV5-4 to TRBJ2-7; D possibly corresponds to TRBD2 (7 bases). This CDR3 has 15 amino acids. V lost 4 bases, J lost 6 bases, and 20 bases lay in between. CDR1 and CDR2 from the germline V gene are SGHNT and YYREEE (reference sequence).

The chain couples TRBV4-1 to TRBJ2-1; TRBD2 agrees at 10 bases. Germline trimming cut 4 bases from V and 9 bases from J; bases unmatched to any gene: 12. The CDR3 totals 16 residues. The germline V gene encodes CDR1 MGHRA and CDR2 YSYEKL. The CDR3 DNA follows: TGCGCCAGCAGCCCGAGCCTAGCGGGAGAGGGCAGTGAGCAGTTCTTC. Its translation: CASSPSLAGEGSEQFF.

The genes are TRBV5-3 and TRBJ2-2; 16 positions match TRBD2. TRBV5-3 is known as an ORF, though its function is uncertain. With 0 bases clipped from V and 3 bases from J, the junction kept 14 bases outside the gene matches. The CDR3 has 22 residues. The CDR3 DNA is TGTGCCAGAAGCTTGGTGGGGACTAGCGGGAGGGATTGGAGGGTGGACACCGGGGAGCTGTTTTTT. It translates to CARSLVGTSGRDWRVDTGELFF.

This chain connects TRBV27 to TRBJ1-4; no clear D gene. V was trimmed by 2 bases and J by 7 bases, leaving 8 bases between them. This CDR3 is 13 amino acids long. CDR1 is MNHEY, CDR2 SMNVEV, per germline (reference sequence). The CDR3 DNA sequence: TGTGCCAGCAGTTTAACCCCAGGTGAAAAACTGTTTTTT. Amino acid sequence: CASSLTPGEKLFF.

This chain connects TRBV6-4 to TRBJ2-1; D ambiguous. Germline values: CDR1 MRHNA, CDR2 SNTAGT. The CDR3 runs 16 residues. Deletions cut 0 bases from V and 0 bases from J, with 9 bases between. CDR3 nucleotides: TGTGCCAGCAGTGACTCTGCGGAAAGCTCCTACAATGAGCAGTTCTTC. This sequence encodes CASSDSAESSYNEQFF.

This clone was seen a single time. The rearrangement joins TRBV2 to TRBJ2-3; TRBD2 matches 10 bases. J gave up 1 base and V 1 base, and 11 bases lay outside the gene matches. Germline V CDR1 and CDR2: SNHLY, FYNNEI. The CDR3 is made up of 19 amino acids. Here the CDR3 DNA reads TGTGCCAGCAGTGAAGGGGTCAAGCGGGAGGGGGTTGGCACAGATACGCAGTATTTT. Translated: CASSEGVKREGVGTDTQYF.

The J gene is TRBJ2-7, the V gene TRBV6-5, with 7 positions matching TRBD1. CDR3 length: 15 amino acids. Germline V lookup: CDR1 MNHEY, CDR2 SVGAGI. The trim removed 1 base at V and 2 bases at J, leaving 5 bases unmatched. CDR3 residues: CASSYWDSGPYEQYF. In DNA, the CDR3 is TGTGCCAGCAGTTACTGGGACAGTGGCCCCTACGAGCAGTACTTC.

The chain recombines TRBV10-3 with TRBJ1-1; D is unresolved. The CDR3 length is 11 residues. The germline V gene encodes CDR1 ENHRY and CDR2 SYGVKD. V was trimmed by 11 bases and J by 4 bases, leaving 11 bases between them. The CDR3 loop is CAVSGRTEAFF. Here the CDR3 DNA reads TGTGCCGTAAGCGGGCGCACTGAAGCTTTCTTT.

This chain's CDR3 is CASSPTPGTDTQYF. Written as DNA, the CDR3 is TGTGCCAGCAGCCCGACACCTGGCACAGATACGCAGTATTTT. This chain links TRBV7-2 with TRBJ2-3; D is ambiguous. The germline CDR1 and CDR2 sequences are SGHTA and FQGNSA. V was clipped by 5 bases and J by 1 base, with 10 bases between them. The CDR3 sequence is 14 residues long.

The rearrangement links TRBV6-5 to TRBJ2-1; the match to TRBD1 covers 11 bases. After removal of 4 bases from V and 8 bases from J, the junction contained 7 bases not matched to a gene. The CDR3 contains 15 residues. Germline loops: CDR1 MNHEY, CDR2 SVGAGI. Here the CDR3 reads CASSSGTGGRDEQFF. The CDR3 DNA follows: TGTGCCAGCAGTTCCGGGACAGGGGGTCGGGATGAGCAGTTCTTC.

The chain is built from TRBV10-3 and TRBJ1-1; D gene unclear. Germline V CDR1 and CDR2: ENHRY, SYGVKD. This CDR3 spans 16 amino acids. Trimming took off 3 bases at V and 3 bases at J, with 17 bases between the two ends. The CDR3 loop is CAISDPLVGGDTEAFF. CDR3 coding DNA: TGTGCCATCAGTGACCCGCTAGTCGGAGGAGACACTGAAGCTTTCTTT.

This chain's CDR3 is CASNEGEGARQETQYF. The CDR3 nucleotides read TGTGCCAGCAATGAAGGGGAAGGGGCCCGTCAAGAGACCCAGTACTTC. The J gene is TRBJ2-5, the V gene TRBV11-3, with D possibly TRBD1 on 5 matching bases. V lost 7 bases and J 2 bases, leaving 20 bases between the germline ends. The CDR3 extends over 16 amino acids. Germline V lookup: CDR1 SGHNT, CDR2 YENEEA.

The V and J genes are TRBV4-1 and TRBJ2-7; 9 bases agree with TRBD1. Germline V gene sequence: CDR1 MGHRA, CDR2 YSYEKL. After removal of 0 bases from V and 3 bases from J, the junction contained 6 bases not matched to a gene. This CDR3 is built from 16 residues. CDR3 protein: CASSQERTGALYEQYF. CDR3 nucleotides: TGCGCCAGCAGCCAAGAGAGGACAGGGGCACTCTACGAGCAGTACTTC.

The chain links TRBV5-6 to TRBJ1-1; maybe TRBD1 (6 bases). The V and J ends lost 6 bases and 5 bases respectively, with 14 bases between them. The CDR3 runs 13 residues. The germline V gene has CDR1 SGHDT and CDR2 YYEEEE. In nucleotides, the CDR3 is TGTGCCAGCACCCAGGGGTTAGCAACTGAAGCTTTCTTT. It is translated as CASTQGLATEAFF.

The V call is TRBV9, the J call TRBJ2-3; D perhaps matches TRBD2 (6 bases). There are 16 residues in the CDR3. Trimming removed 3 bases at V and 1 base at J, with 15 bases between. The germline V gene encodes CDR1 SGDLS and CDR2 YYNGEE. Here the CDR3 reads CASSGGGEFGTDTQYF. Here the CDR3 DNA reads TGTGCCAGCAGCGGAGGAGGGGAATTCGGCACAGATACGCAGTATTTT.